Sequencing of this T cell receptor beta chain was carried out in a study of cytomegalovirus exposure and HLA in healthy donors. CDR1 is SGHAT and CDR2 is FQNNGV in the germline V gene. V was clipped by 6 bases and J by 1 base, with 15 bases between them. The CDR3 length is 15 residues. As to this clone: Its antigen is as yet unknown.

Notes on the study in general: Most likely, a cluster of highly shared sequence variants arose as a sequencing artifact. In vitro testing confirmed a few CMV-associated chains as specific for CMV antigens.

13 Jbeta primers and 60 Vbeta primers were used for the PCR. Method: immunoSEQ multiplex PCR; TCRdb's copy keeps in-frame clones and lacks some. The table records 170,000 or so clones, 80% of them present only once. The chain has TRBV11-2 and TRBJ1-1; weak D call: TRBD1 (5 bases). What was sequenced was PBMCs. The receptor's source is a man aged 25 to 40 in good health and CMV-seropositive. The CDR3 DNA sequence: TGTGCCAGCAGGACAGTGGGCTGGGCGAACACTGAAGCTTTCTTT. Encoded protein: CASRTVGWANTEAFF.